This entry features one T cell receptor beta chain sequence. Its matching antigen is unknown. Up to about 2 ug genomic DNA was used for TCRB CDR3 amplification. The primer mix had 60 V beta and 13 J beta primers. Profiling relied on immunoSEQ multiplex PCR, and the TCRdb table lists in-frame clones only, not all of them. The sample comprises around 83,000 clones, around 85% of which are singletons, and around 8.5% rests with the top ten. The record originates from a study of glioma-infiltrating T cells after dendritic cell vaccination. Study results and limitations: Complete blood and tumor specimen sets were limited to few patients.

The CDR3 has 15 amino acids. Germline CDR1 is MNHEY and CDR2 is SMNVEV (reference sequence). V gave up 6 bases and J gave up 3 bases, with 15 bases separating them. The time point was: after dendritic cell vaccination, including at tumor progression/relapse. No glioblastoma patient carried an isocitrate dehydrogenase mutation. The chain has TRBV27 and TRBJ2-1, with D maybe TRBD2 (6 bases). The receptor comes from a human donor with glioblastoma. The material was blood, obtained after dendritic cell vaccination. In DNA, the CDR3 is TGTGCCAGCAGCCAGGGCCTAGCGAACTACAATGAGCAGTTCTTC. Protein: CASSQGLANYNEQFF.